This entry describes one T cell receptor (beta chain). Its specificity is not known. This entry comes from a study of monozygotic twins with inflammatory bowel disease. Study-level points and caveats: Patient repertoires may carry noise from differing immunosuppressive treatments.

TCRdb re-called the 5' RACE reads; one entry per CDR3 protein, DNA not given. The sample totals hundreds of thousands of distinct CDR3 sequences. The CDR3 contains 15 residues. Germline CDR1 SGHVS, CDR2 FNYEAQ. The sequencing input was blood. This receptor was obtained from a human donor with ulcerative colitis or Crohn's disease, or a healthy co-twin of an affected twin (not recorded which). J is TRBJ2-3 and V is TRBV7-6; TCRdb selects TRBD2, and the lack of DNA leaves this call unchecked. CDR3: CASSLGTSEGDTQYF. Based on the CDR3 plus reference TRBV7-6 and TRBJ2-3, the full variable domain is GAGVSQSPRYKVTKRGQDVALRCDPISGHVSLYWYRQALGQGPEFLTYFNYEAQQDKSGLPNDRFSAERPEGSISTLTIQRTEQRDSAMYRCASSLGTSEGDTQYFGPGTRLTVL.